The rows below give T cell receptor beta chains drawn from one sample of a study of blood T cell repertoires in COVID-19. Clones were read by immunoSEQ multiplex PCR, and TCRdb kept only the in-frame ones, dropping some. Found here are about 190,000 clones, about four fifths of them singletons; the top ten hold 3.2%. The sample was PBMCs or T cells enriched from blood (not recorded which). The receptors stem from a woman aged 30 to 39 who had recovered from COVID-19. Each CDR3 is given with its conserved first and last residue. The order of the fields is clone size, V gene, D gene, CDR3 length, J gene, CDR3 DNA, CDR3 protein. The D gene is left open where the match is weak. Size is omitted from some rows. Given values are once, few, many or a class for expanded clones.

NA	TRBV18	NA	16	TRBJ1-6	TGTGCCAGCTCGCCTTTCGACGTCCGGGTGGATTCACCCCTCCACTTT	CASSPFDVRVDSPLHF
NA	TRBV5-1	TRBD2	15	TRBJ2-3	TGCGCCAGCAGCCTGGGACTAGCGTTCGCAGATACGCAGTATTTT	CASSLGLAFADTQYF
few	TRBV5-4	TRBD1	18	TRBJ1-6	TGTGCCAGCAGCTTTAACACAGGGGGATCCTGGTATAATTCACCCCTCCACTTT	CASSFNTGGSWYNSPLHF
NA	TRBV5-8	TRBD2	16	TRBJ2-1	TGTGCCAGCAGCTTAAGACTAGCGGGAGGGCCGAGGGAGCAGTTCTTC	CASSLRLAGGPREQFF
few	TRBV10-1	NA	13	TRBJ1-2	TGCGCCAGCAGAGTGACAGCTCTCTATGGCTACACCTTC	CASRVTALYGYTF
NA	TRBV19	NA	15	TRBJ1-6	TGTGCCAGTAGTGTACAGAGCTCCTATAATTCACCCCTCCACTTT	CASSVQSSYNSPLHF
NA	TRBV29-1	NA	13	TRBJ1-5	TGCAGCGTTGAAACGGGTTCGGGTCAGCCCCAGCATTTT	CSVETGSGQPQHF
few	TRBV10-3	NA	17	TRBJ1-1	TGTGCCATCACCCCGGGAGGGGGGCTTGGGGAGAACACTGAAGCTTTCTTT	CAITPGGGLGENTEAFF
NA	TRBV6-5	NA	16	TRBJ2-1	TGTGCCAGCAGTTACTCTTGGGGGCTCGGGATGAATGAGCAGTTCTTC	CASSYSWGLGMNEQFF
NA	TRBV14	NA	16	TRBJ1-2	TGTGCCAGCAGCCCCCCATGGGCCGAGGACACCTATGGCTACACCTTC	CASSPPWAEDTYGYTF
once	TRBV6-5	TRBD1	14	TRBJ2-1	TGTGCCAGCAGTTACTCCGGACAGGTCGATGAGCAGTTCTTC	CASSYSGQVDEQFF
NA	TRBV28	NA	13	TRBJ1-2	TGTGCCAGCAGTTTAATTACAGAACTTGGCTACACCTTC	CASSLITELGYTF
NA	TRBV2	NA	15	TRBJ1-2	TGTGCCAGCAGTGACCTTACGGGCAGGGCAGGTCTCTACACCTTC	CASSDLTGRAGLYTF
NA	TRBV4-2	TRBD2	16	TRBJ2-2	TGTGCCAGCAGATCGGGAGCGGGGGACTACACCGGGGAGCTGTTTTTT	CASRSGAGDYTGELFF
NA	TRBV7-3	NA	14	TRBJ1-2	TGTGCCAGCAGCCCAGGACAAGTTCCCTATGGCTACACCTTC	CASSPGQVPYGYTF
NA	TRBV5-6	TRBD2	16	TRBJ2-2	TGTGCCAGCAGCTGGAGATCGGGAGGGACTAGAGGGGAGCTGTTTTTT	CASSWRSGGTRGELFF
once	TRBV6-5	NA	13	TRBJ1-1	TGTGCCAGCAGAAGGGGCAGTAACACTGAAGCTTTCTTT	CASRRGSNTEAFF
NA	TRBV14	NA	13	TRBJ1-4	TGTGCCAGCAGTCGGGATGAGGTTGAAAAACTGTTTTTT	CASSRDEVEKLFF
few	TRBV19	NA	15	TRBJ1-5	TGTGCCAGTACGGAGGGAGTTCGGGGCAATCAGCCCCAGCATTTT	CASTEGVRGNQPQHF
once	TRBV18	TRBD2	15	TRBJ2-1	TGTGCCAGCTCACCCCCTAGCGGGGATTACAATGAGCAGTTCTTC	CASSPPSGDYNEQFF
NA	TRBV11-2	TRBD2	15	TRBJ2-1	TGTGCCAGCAGGTCACCCGGGACTAGGAGGAATGAGCAGTTCTTC	CASRSPGTRRNEQFF
NA	TRBV9	TRBD2	15	TRBJ2-3	TGTGCCAGCAGGGTTAGCGGGGGGATCACAGATACGCAGTATTTT	CASRVSGGITDTQYF
NA	TRBV15	TRBD1	16	TRBJ1-4	TGTGCCACCAGCAGATCCTCCGTGACAGGGAATGAAAAACTGTTTTTT	CATSRSSVTGNEKLFF
NA	TRBV19	TRBD1	15	TRBJ2-1	TGTGCCAGTGAGGCAGGGGGCATATCTATCGATGAGCAGTTCTTC	CASEAGGISIDEQFF
NA	TRBV3-1/TRBV3-2	TRBD2	18	TRBJ2-1	TGTGCCAGCAGCCAAGAAGGGACTAGCGGGAGGTGGTACAATGAGCAGTTCTTC	CASSQEGTSGRWYNEQFF
NA	TRBV9	TRBD2	15	TRBJ2-3	TGTGCCAGCAGCGTAGTAGCGGGCCACACAGATACGCAGTATTTT	CASSVVAGHTDTQYF
once	TRBV19	TRBD1	12	TRBJ2-1	TGTGCCAGTGGGACAGTAAACAATGAGCAGTTCTTC	CASGTVNNEQFF
NA	TRBV25-1	NA	14	TRBJ1-2	TGTGCCAGCAGAGCCGGGGGGCAGTTTTATGGCTACACCTTC	CASRAGGQFYGYTF
NA	TRBV21-1	NA	17	TRBJ1-5	TGTGCCAGCAGCGCGGACAGGGGGCGGGAGCGCAATCAGCCCCAGCATTTT	CASSADRGRERNQPQHF